The 8 T cell receptor beta chains given below trace back to one sample, sequenced in a study of cytomegalovirus exposure and HLA in healthy donors. Using immunoSEQ multiplex PCR, the repertoire was profiled, and TCRdb retains in-frame clones only, with some absent. The repertoire consists of 65,000 or so clones, with 92% occurring once and the leading ten covering over 1%. The sample was PBMCs. The receptors originated from a woman under 30 in good health and CMV-seronegative.

This clone appeared a single time. The gene calls are TRBV5-6 and TRBJ1-1, with 8 bases identical to TRBD1. The CDR3 covers 16 residues. V shed 4 bases, J shed 1 base, and the junction held 9 bases outside the gene matches. The germline V gene encodes CDR1 SGHDT and CDR2 YYEEEE. The CDR3 loop is CASSPSRTGRNTEAFF. CDR3 DNA: TGTGCCAGCAGCCCCTCCCGGACAGGGCGGAACACTGAAGCTTTCTTT.

Only one count was recorded for this clone. The chain carries TRBV11-1 and TRBJ2-1, with D possibly being TRBD1 (6 bases). The CDR3 length is 18 residues. V lost 7 bases and J lost 8, with 30 bases in between. From germline, CDR1 is SGHAT and CDR2 FQDESV (reference sequence). The CDR3: CASTKPRIGQILGYEQFF. The CDR3 region has the DNA TGTGCCAGCACCAAACCGCGCATCGGACAGATCCTTGGGTATGAGCAGTTCTTC.

The chain couples TRBV28 to TRBJ1-1; 9 nucleotides align to TRBD1. V shed 5 bases and J 3 bases; nucleotides not matched to a gene: 4. Germline CDR1 and CDR2: MDHEN and SYDVKM. The CDR3 runs 14 residues. CDR3 DNA: TGTGCCAGCAGTCTACAGGGGGCCGACACTGAAGCTTTCTTT. This encodes CASSLQGADTEAFF. The variable domain in full, completed from reference TRBV28 and TRBJ1-1, reads DVKVTQSSRYLVKRTGEKVFLECVQDMDHENMFWYRQDPGLGLRLIYFSYDVKMKEKGDIPEGYSVSREKKERFSLILESASTNQTSMYLCASSLQGADTEAFFGQGTRLTVV.

The chain links TRBV9 to TRBJ2-7, with TRBD2 as a possible D gene (5 bases). Germline CDR1 and CDR2: SGDLS and YYNGEE. Deletions cut 1 base from V and 1 base from J, with 9 bases between. The CDR3 consists of 14 residues. This CDR3 reads CASSVTSGSYEQYF. The DNA for the CDR3 is TGTGCCAGCAGCGTAACAAGCGGTTCCTACGAGCAGTACTTC.

The V call is TRBV19, the J call TRBJ2-2, with 9 bases lining up with TRBD1. This CDR3 has 15 amino acids. J lost 5 bases, V lost 6 bases, and 7 bases had no gene match. Germline V lookup: CDR1 LNHDA, CDR2 SQIVND (reference sequence). CDR3 DNA: TGTGCCAGTAGGCGGGGACAGGGTCGAACCGGGGAGCTGTTTTTT. As protein: CASRRGQGRTGELFF.

This clone was recorded once. The CDR3 here is CASSLTGFGNTEAFF. The CDR3 nucleotides read TGTGCCAGCAGTTTGACAGGGTTTGGGAACACTGAAGCTTTCTTT. The chain uses TRBV28 and TRBJ1-1; 7 nucleotides line up with TRBD1. Germline values: CDR1 MDHEN, CDR2 SYDVKM. CDR3 size: 15 residues. After removal of 3 bases from V and 1 base from J, the junction contained 5 bases not matched to a gene.

This CDR3 reads CASSIDTGITYGYTF. CDR3 bases: TGTGCCAGTAGTATAGACACCGGGATAACCTATGGCTACACCTTC. The rearrangement links TRBV19 to TRBJ1-2; no clear D. Germline V gives CDR1 LNHDA, CDR2 SQIVND (reference sequence). The CDR3 length is 15 residues. Between the trimmed V and J ends, which lost 0 bases and 4 bases, there was a span of 12 bases.

The genes are TRBV5-1 and TRBJ1-1; D is undetermined. The CDR3 consists of 16 residues. CDR1 is SGHRS and CDR2 is YFSETQ in the germline V gene. V was clipped by 2 bases and J by 5 bases, with 19 bases between them. CDR3 amino acids: CASSFYLGQPGTEAFF. DNA for the CDR3: TGCGCCAGCAGCTTCTATCTCGGTCAGCCGGGGACTGAAGCTTTCTTT.